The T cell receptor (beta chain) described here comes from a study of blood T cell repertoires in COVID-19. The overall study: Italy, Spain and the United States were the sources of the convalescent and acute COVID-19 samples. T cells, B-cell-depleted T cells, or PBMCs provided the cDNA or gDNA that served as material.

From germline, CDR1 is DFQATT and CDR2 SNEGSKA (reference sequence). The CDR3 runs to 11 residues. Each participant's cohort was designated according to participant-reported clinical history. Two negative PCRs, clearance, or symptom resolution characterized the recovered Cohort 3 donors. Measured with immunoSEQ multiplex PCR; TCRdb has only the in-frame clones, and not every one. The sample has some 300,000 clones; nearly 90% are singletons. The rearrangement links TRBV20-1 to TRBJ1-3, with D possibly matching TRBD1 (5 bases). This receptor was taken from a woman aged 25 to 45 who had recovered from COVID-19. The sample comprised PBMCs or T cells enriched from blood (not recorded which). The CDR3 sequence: CSRASGNTIYF. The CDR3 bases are TGCAGCAGGGCTTCTGGAAACACCATATATTTT.